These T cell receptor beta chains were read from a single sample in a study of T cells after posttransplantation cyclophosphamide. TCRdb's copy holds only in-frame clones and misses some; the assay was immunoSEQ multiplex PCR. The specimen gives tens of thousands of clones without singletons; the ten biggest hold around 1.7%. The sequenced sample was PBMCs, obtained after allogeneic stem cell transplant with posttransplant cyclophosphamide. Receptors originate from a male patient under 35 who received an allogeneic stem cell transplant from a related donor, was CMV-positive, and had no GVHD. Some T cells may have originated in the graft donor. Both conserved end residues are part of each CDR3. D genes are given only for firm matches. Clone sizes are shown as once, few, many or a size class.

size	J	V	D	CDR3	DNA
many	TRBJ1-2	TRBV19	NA	CASSIAAPRGDYGYTF	TGTGCCAGTAGTATTGCAGCCCCTCGGGGGGACTATGGCTACACCTTC
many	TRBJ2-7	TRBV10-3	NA	CAISAKSYEQYF	TGTGCCATCAGTGCTAAGTCCTACGAGCAGTACTTC
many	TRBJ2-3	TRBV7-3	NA	CASSIGLFGTDTQYF	TGTGCCAGCAGCATAGGACTATTCGGCACAGATACGCAGTATTTT
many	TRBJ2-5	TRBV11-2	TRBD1	CASSLNTGAGETQYF	TGTGCCAGCAGCTTAAATACAGGGGCGGGAGAGACCCAGTACTTC
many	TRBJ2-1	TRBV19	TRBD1	CASMPGTGGGFREQFF	TGTGCCAGTATGCCCGGGACAGGGGGGGGGTTTAGGGAGCAGTTCTTC
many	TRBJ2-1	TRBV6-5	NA	CASSRGTANEQFF	TGTGCCAGCAGCCGGGGGACAGCCAATGAGCAGTTCTTC
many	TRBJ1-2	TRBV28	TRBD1	CASSLTGVHGYTF	TGTGCCAGCAGTTTAACAGGGGTTCATGGCTACACCTTC
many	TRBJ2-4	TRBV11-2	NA	CASSLVWGGRRTKNIQYF	TGTGCCAGCAGCTTAGTATGGGGAGGCCGGAGGACCAAAAACATTCAGTACTTC
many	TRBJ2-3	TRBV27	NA	CASSLVGVDTQYF	TGTGCCAGCAGTTTGGTAGGGGTAGATACGCAGTATTTT
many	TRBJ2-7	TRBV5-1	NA	CASSLEQAYEQYF	TGCGCCAGCAGCTTGGAACAGGCCTACGAGCAGTACTTC
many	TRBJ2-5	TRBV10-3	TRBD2	CAISGDYRETQYF	TGTGCCATCAGTGGGGACTACAGAGAGACCCAGTACTTC
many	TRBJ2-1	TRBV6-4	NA	CASSVPGGTYNEQFF	TGTGCCAGCAGTGTTCCCGGAGGGACCTACAATGAGCAGTTCTTC
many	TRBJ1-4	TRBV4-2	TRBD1	CASSQRQGNNEKLFF	TGTGCCAGCAGCCAACGACAGGGTAATAATGAAAAACTGTTTTTT
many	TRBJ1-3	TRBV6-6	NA	CASSHTGTGNTIYF	TGTGCCAGCAGCCATACAGGGACCGGAAACACCATATATTTT